Below, 9 T cell receptor beta chains from the same sample are listed, as sequenced in a study of cytotoxic CD8 clonotypes in ibrutinib-treated CLL. The assay was immunoSEQ multiplex PCR, and TCRdb's table has in-frame clones only and misses some. The sample lists approximately 29,000 clones; roughly 60% were seen once. The specimen was PBMCs, collected before ibrutinib treatment. The receptors stem from a human donor with chronic lymphocytic leukemia.

In its sample, this clone was seen a few times. The CDR3, as DNA: TGTGCCAGCAGCCCCAGAGGAGGGGTAGGCATTCAGTACTTC. Translating it yields CASSPRGGVGIQYF. This rearrangement joins TRBV9 to TRBJ2-4; TRBD2 might be the D (6 bases). The CDR3 consists of 14 residues. Trimming took off 4 bases at V and 9 bases at J, with 17 bases between the two ends. CDR1 SGDLS and CDR2 YYNGEE come from the germline V gene.

The chain links TRBV5-1 to TRBJ1-2; tentatively, D is TRBD1 (5 bases). V lost 1 base, J lost 4 bases, and 17 bases lay in between. This CDR3 is built from 16 residues. Germline V gene lookup returns CDR1 SGHRS and CDR2 YFSETQ. This CDR3 is CASSLQTGLLGYGYTF. CDR3 DNA: TGCGCCAGCAGCTTGCAAACAGGCCTCCTTGGCTATGGCTACACCTTC.

DNA for the CDR3: TGTGCCAGTAGTATAGCCGAGACTATGGGCCCCAATGAGCAGTTCTTC. Amino acid sequence: CASSIAETMGPNEQFF. The rearrangement uses TRBV19 and TRBJ2-1; D is perhaps TRBD2 (5 bases). Germline V gene lookup returns CDR1 LNHDA and CDR2 SQIVND (reference sequence). Trimming cost V 1 base and J 6 bases, with 16 bases left between them. CDR3 length: 16 residues.

The chain carries TRBV7-9 and TRBJ1-3; D remains unclear. Germline values: CDR1 SEHNR, CDR2 FQNEAQ (reference sequence). This CDR3 spans 13 amino acids. V was cut by 5 bases and J by 1 base, with 6 bases left in between. In DNA form, the CDR3 reads TGTGCCAGCAGCGTCCCATCTGGAAACACCATATATTTT. Protein: CASSVPSGNTIYF.

The V call is TRBV19, the J call TRBJ1-3; the D gene is possibly TRBD1 (5 bases). The CDR3 extends over 13 amino acids. V lost 5 bases and J lost 4, with 9 bases in between. CDR1 LNHDA and CDR2 SQIVND come from the germline V gene (reference sequence). The CDR3, as DNA: TGTGCCAGTAGTTACAGGACGGGAAACACCATATATTTT. Its translation: CASSYRTGNTIYF.

The chain joins TRBV11-2 to TRBJ2-7, with D possibly TRBD1 on 6 matching bases. Per germline, CDR1 SGHAT and CDR2 FQNNGV. V was pared by 4 bases and J by 6 bases, with 13 bases between. CDR3 size: 13 residues. CDR3: CASSSSQGREQYF. The CDR3 nucleotides read TGTGCCAGCAGCTCCTCACAGGGTCGCGAGCAGTACTTC.

The V call is TRBV6-4, the J call TRBJ2-7, with 8 bases fitting TRBD2. In germline, CDR1 is MRHNA, CDR2 SNTAGT. This CDR3 is built from 14 residues. V was clipped by 11 bases and J by 1 base; unmatched bases: 10. The DNA for the CDR3 is TGTGCCGCGGGGGGTTGGGGGAATTCCTACGAGCAGTACTTC. Translating gives CAAGGWGNSYEQYF.

This sequence joins TRBV7-9 and TRBJ1-4, with 9 bases that match TRBD1. J gave up 8 bases and V 5 bases, and 18 bases lay outside the gene matches. The CDR3 contains 18 residues. Germline lookup yields CDR1 SEHNR and CDR2 FQNEAQ (reference sequence). This chain's CDR3 is CASSLGVTGGAEAEKLFF. For the CDR3, the DNA is TGTGCCAGCAGCCTAGGGGTTACAGGGGGCGCGGAGGCCGAAAAACTGTTTTTT. Variable domain in full (rest from reference TRBV7-9 and TRBJ1-4): DTGVSQNPRHKITKRGQNVTFRCDPISEHNRLYWYRQTLGQGPEFLTYFQNEAQLEKSRLLSDRFSAERPKGSFSTLEIQRTEQGDSAMYLCASSLGVTGGAEAEKLFFGSGTQLSVL.

CDR3 sequence (DNA): TGTGCCAGTAGGTCCGGGACAGGGATTGTACAAGAGACCCAGTACTTC. It specifies CASRSGTGIVQETQYF. The J gene is TRBJ2-5, the V gene TRBV19, with 9 positions matching TRBD1. The V gene end was trimmed by 6 bases and the J gene end by 2 bases; junction bases not matched to a gene: 10. The V gene's germline CDR1 is LNHDA and CDR2 SQIVND (reference sequence). CDR3 length: 16 residues.